Shown below are 6 T cell receptor beta chains from a single sample sequenced in a study of tumor-infiltrating lymphocytes in localized non-small cell lung cancer. The repertoire was sequenced with immunoSEQ multiplex PCR; TCRdb's copy has only in-frame clones and lacks some. The table shows over 10,000 clones, with 66% occurring only once. Sequencing used lung tumor tissue. Receptors were obtained from a human donor with non-small cell lung cancer.

The chain recombines TRBV5-1 with TRBJ2-2, with 9 bases fitting TRBD1. Germline lookup yields CDR1 SGHRS and CDR2 YFSETQ. J lost 4 bases, V lost 2 bases, and 3 bases had no gene match. This CDR3 region has 15 residues. The CDR3 DNA reads TGCGCCAGCAGCTTAGGGACAGGGCCCACCGGGGAGCTGTTTTTT. Its translation: CASSLGTGPTGELFF.

This clone is medium-sized (0.01 to 0.1%) within its sample. J is TRBJ1-4 and V is TRBV21-1. TRBV21-1 is termed a pseudogene. CDR3 length: 14 residues. The CDR3 DNA follows: TGTGCCAGCAGCGAACCCTTTAGGAGGGAAAAACTGTTTTTT. Its translation is CASSEPFRREKLFF.

The chain employs TRBV11-3 and TRBJ2-3; D is perhaps TRBD2 (5 bases). Germline V lookup: CDR1 SGHNT, CDR2 YENEEA. Trimming took off 5 bases at V and 4 bases at J, with 7 bases between the two ends. This CDR3 has 12 residues. In DNA form, the CDR3 reads TGTGCCAGCAGCCCCGGGGCAGATACGCAGTATTTT. Translated, it gives CASSPGADTQYF.

V is TRBV5-4 and J is TRBJ2-5; no clear D. The germline V and J ends were trimmed by 0 bases and 0 bases, with 6 bases remaining between them. The CDR3 sequence is 14 residues long. CDR1 SGHNT and CDR2 YYREEE come from the germline V gene (reference sequence). This CDR3 is CASSLVGYQETQYF. The CDR3 nucleotides read TGTGCCAGCAGCTTGGTGGGGTACCAAGAGACCCAGTACTTC. The variable domain in full, with the rest retrieved from reference TRBV5-4 and TRBJ2-5, is ETGVTQSPTHLIKTRGQQVTLRCSSQSGHNTVSWYQQALGQGPQFIFQYYREEENGRGNFPPRFSGLQFPNYSSELNVNALELDDSALYLCASSLVGYQETQYFGPGTRLLVL.

The V gene is TRBV28, the J gene TRBJ1-2; TRBD1 matches at 7 bases. The CDR3 length is 14 residues. The germline V gene has CDR1 MDHEN and CDR2 SYDVKM. V was clipped by 3 bases and J by 2 bases; unmatched bases: 3. DNA of the CDR3: TGTGCCAGCAGTTTCACACAGGGGAACTATGGCTACACCTTC. Translation: CASSFTQGNYGYTF.

This clone was seen once. The V call is TRBV19, the J call TRBJ2-7; D possibly uses TRBD1 or TRBD2 (5 bases each). V was trimmed by 6 bases and J by 7 bases, leaving 19 bases between them. Germline values: CDR1 LNHDA, CDR2 SQIVND (reference sequence). The CDR3 runs 14 residues. The CDR3 DNA reads as TGTGCCAGTAGCCCGACGGGGACCTACGCGGAGCAGTACTTC. Encoded protein: CASSPTGTYAEQYF.